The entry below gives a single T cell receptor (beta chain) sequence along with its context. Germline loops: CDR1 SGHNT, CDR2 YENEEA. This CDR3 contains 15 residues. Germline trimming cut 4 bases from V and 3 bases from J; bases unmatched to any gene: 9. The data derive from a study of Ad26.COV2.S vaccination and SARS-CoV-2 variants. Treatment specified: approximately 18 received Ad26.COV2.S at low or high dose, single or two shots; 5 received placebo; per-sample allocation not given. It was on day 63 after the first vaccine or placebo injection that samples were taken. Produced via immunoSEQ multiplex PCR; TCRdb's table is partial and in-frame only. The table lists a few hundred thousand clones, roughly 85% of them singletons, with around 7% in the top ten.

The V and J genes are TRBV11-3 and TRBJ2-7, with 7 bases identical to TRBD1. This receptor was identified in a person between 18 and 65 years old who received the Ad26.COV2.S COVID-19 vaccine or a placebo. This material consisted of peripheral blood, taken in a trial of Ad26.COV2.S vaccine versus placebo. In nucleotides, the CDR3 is TGTGCCAGCAGCTCCAGCCGGGACAGTTACTACGAGCAGTACTTC. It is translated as CASSSSRDSYYEQYF.